This T cell receptor beta chain came from a study of CD8 T cells in Susac syndrome. Points from the study as a whole: CD8+ clonal expansion in Susac was maximal in TEMRA cells and in active patients.

Reverse transcription of about 0.45 to 1 ug RNA was carried out with random hexamers. TCRdb processed the immunoSEQ multiplex PCR reads anew with MiXCR; each CDR3 protein has one entry. This table holds under 200,000 distinct CDR3 sequences, approximately 95% found once. Patients with Susac syndrome fulfilled recently defined diagnostic criteria for definite or probable disease. TEMRA cells were enriched by FACS, and CD4+ and CD8+ T cells were negatively isolated. The CDR3 runs to 14 residues. The germline CDR1 and CDR2 sequences are MGHRA and YSYEKL. Trimming shortened V by 8 bases and J by 5 bases, and 18 bases separated the two germline ends. To note about this clonotype: Antigen specificity is unknown.

The clonotype was recovered from a human donor with Susac syndrome. The material sequenced was CD8+ T cells from PBMCs. The rearrangement uses TRBV4-1 and TRBJ1-2, with D hard to call. CDR3 in DNA: TGCGCCAGCCGACCCACGGGCAGTCCATATGGCTACACCTTC. This sequence encodes CASRPTGSPYGYTF.